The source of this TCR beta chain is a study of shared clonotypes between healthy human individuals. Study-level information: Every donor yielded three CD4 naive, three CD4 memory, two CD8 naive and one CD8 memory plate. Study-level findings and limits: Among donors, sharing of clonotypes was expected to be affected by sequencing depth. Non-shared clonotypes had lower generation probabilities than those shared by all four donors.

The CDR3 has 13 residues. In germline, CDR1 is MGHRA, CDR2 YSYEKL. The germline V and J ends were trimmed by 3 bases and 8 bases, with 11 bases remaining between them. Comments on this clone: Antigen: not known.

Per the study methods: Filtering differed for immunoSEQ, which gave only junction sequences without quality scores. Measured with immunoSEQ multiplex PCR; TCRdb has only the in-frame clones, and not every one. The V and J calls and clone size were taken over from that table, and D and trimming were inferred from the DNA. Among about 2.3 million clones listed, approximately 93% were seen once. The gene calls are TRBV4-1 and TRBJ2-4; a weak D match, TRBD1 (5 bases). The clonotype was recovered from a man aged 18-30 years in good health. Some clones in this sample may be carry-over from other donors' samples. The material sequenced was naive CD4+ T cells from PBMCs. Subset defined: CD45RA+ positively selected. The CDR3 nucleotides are TGCGCCAGCAGCCACGACAGTGGGGACATTCAGTACTTC. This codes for CASSHDSGDIQYF.